These T cell receptor beta chains were read from a single sample in a study of T cell responses to AZD1222 COVID-19 vaccine. The method was immunoSEQ multiplex PCR; TCRdb's version includes in-frame clones alone and lacks a portion of them. The sample yields 150,000 to 250,000 clones, approximately 95% seen once. The source material was peripheral blood, sampled 28 days after the second AZD1222 dose. These receptors came from an adult who received the AZD1222 COVID-19 vaccine. Each CDR3 is given with its conserved first and last residue. The D gene is left open where the match is weak. Rows give clone size only sometimes, using once, few, many, or a class for an expanded clone.

j_call clone_size v_call d_call cdr3_nt cdr3_aa
TRBJ2-7 NA TRBV5-1 NA TGCGCCAGCAGCTTCAGTGGAGTCTACGAGCAGTACTTC CASSFSGVYEQYF
TRBJ2-3 NA TRBV7-9 NA TGTGCCAGCAGCTTGGGGGCCAGAGATACGCAGTATTTT CASSLGARDTQYF
TRBJ2-3 NA TRBV28 TRBD1 TGTGCCAGCAGTGGCCGACAGGGGAAGGTCACAGATACGCAGTATTTT CASSGRQGKVTDTQYF
TRBJ2-1 NA TRBV24-1 NA TGTGCCACATCGACGGAAAAGGGCAATGAGCAGTTCTTC CATSTEKGNEQFF
TRBJ2-1 NA TRBV12-3/TRBV12-4 NA TGTGCCAGCAGAACGTTCGACGGTGAGCAGTTCTTC CASRTFDGEQFF
TRBJ2-3 once TRBV7-3 TRBD2 TGTGCCAGCAGCCAAATCCCCCAGGCGGGGGGCTTGGCAGATACGCAGTATTTT CASSQIPQAGGLADTQYF
TRBJ1-5 NA TRBV7-2 TRBD1 TGTGCCAGCAGCTCACAGGGGGGACAGCCCCAGCATTTT CASSSQGGQPQHF
TRBJ1-6 NA TRBV6-1 NA TGTGCCAGCAGTGAACGGGCGGCGAATTCACCCCTCCACTTT CASSERAANSPLHF
TRBJ1-2 NA TRBV7-3 TRBD1 TGTGCCAGCAGCCTAGGACAGGACGAAGGGTGCACCTTC CASSLGQDEGCTF
TRBJ1-1 NA TRBV28 TRBD1 TGTGCCAGCAGAGCTGACAGGGGAGTTATGAACACTGAAGCTTTCTTT CASRADRGVMNTEAFF
TRBJ2-7 once TRBV28 NA TGTGCCAGCAGCCAAGGGGGGACTCGCTCCTACGAGCAGTACTTC CASSQGGTRSYEQYF
TRBJ1-1 NA TRBV4-1 NA TGCGCCAGCAGCCAAGTTGAGAAGACCTTGAACACTGAAGCTTTCTTT CASSQVEKTLNTEAFF
TRBJ1-5 few TRBV6-1 NA TGTGCCAGCAGTGAAGCGCAGGGGTGGAATCAGCCCCAGCATTTT CASSEAQGWNQPQHF
TRBJ2-3 NA TRBV7-6 NA TGTGCCAGCAGCTTAGCGTCAGGGATCCGCACAGATACGCAGTATTTT CASSLASGIRTDTQYF
TRBJ1-2 NA TRBV4-3 NA TGCGCCAGCAGCTTACAGGGCTCCTATGGCTACACCTTC CASSLQGSYGYTF
TRBJ1-2 NA TRBV6-2/TRBV6-3 TRBD1 TGTGCCAGCAGTTATCTCCGCGGGACAGGGGATAACTATGGCTACACCTTC CASSYLRGTGDNYGYTF
TRBJ1-2 few TRBV5-6 NA TGTGCCAGCAGCTTGAACAGGGTCTCCGGCTACACCTTC CASSLNRVSGYTF
TRBJ1-2 NA TRBV7-2 NA TGTGCCAGCAGCCGGGGGGGGTCTTATGGCTACACCTTC CASSRGGSYGYTF
TRBJ2-7 NA TRBV3-1/TRBV3-2 NA TGTGCCAGCAGCCAAGCAGGGACCTACGAGCAGTACTTC CASSQAGTYEQYF
TRBJ2-1 NA TRBV6-6 NA TGTGCCAGCAGTCCTCCCTACAATGAGCAGTTCTTC CASSPPYNEQFF
TRBJ1-4 NA TRBV4-1 NA TGCGCCAGCAGCCAAGTTGGTCAGGGCGGTGATGAAAAACTGTTTTTT CASSQVGQGGDEKLFF
TRBJ2-3 NA TRBV4-3 TRBD1 TGCGCCAGCAGCCAAGATGATTTTAAAGGGACAGGGGGGACAGATACGCAGTATTTT CASSQDDFKGTGGTDTQYF
TRBJ1-5 NA TRBV6-5 NA TGTGCCAGCAGGGCTCGGCCTGATCAGCCCCAGCATTTT CASRARPDQPQHF
TRBJ2-5 NA TRBV5-1 NA TGCGCCAGCAGCTTACGCCCGGCGGGAGAGACCCAGTACTTC CASSLRPAGETQYF
TRBJ2-5 NA TRBV12-2 NA TGTGCAAGTCGCTTAGCGCGGAGGGGCGAGGTTGGAGAGACCCAGTACTTC CASRLARRGEVGETQYF
TRBJ1-1 NA TRBV9 NA TGTGCCAGCAGCGACCGATCCGGAACAGGGACGTCGAACACTGAAGCTTTCTTT CASSDRSGTGTSNTEAFF
TRBJ1-5 NA TRBV4-1 TRBD1 TGCGCCAGCAGCCCCTGGACAGGGGCAAATCAGCCCCAGCATTTT CASSPWTGANQPQHF
TRBJ2-5 NA TRBV6-5 NA TGTGCCAGCATGGGGGATGGGGAGACCCAGTACTTC CASMGDGETQYF
TRBJ2-2 NA TRBV7-9 NA TGTGCCACCCTCCGCGGCAGGGCCACCACCGGGGAGCTGTTTTTT CATLRGRATTGELFF
TRBJ1-1 NA TRBV12-3/TRBV12-4 NA TGTGCCAGCAGTTTTGTGGCCACTGAAGCTTTCTTT CASSFVATEAFF
TRBJ2-7 NA TRBV6-5 NA TGTGCCAGCAGTCCCGGGAGCTACGAGCAGTACTTC CASSPGSYEQYF
TRBJ2-2 NA TRBV7-3 TRBD1 TGTGCCAGCAGCTTAGGCAGACAGGGCACCGGGGAGCTGTTTTTT CASSLGRQGTGELFF
TRBJ1-5 NA TRBV5-4 NA TGTGCCAGCAGCTTGGGGAGAGGACAGCCCCAGCATTTT CASSLGRGQPQHF
TRBJ1-3 NA TRBV5-1 NA TGCGCCAGCAGCCGACCAGGGAATGGAAACACCATATATTTT CASSRPGNGNTIYF
TRBJ1-1 NA TRBV11-1 NA TGTGCCAGCAGCTTAGAGAGGAACACTGAAGCTTTCTTT CASSLERNTEAFF
TRBJ1-1 once TRBV11-3 NA TGTGCCAGCAGCTTAGGTGACACTGAAGCTTTCTTT CASSLGDTEAFF
TRBJ2-1 NA TRBV28 TRBD1 TGTGCCAGCAGTAGACAGGGATATGAGCAGTTCTTC CASSRQGYEQFF
TRBJ2-3 NA TRBV6-4 TRBD2 TGTGCCAGCAGTTCGTCCGGGGGGGCCGCAGATACGCAGTATTTT CASSSSGGAADTQYF
TRBJ2-1 once TRBV10-3 NA TGTGCCATCAGTTTCCACCGGGATCAGAACTCGCTATACAATGAGCAGTTCTTC CAISFHRDQNSLYNEQFF
TRBJ1-3 NA TRBV3-1/TRBV3-2 TRBD1 TGTGCCAGCAGCGGGGACAGTTCCTCGGGCAACACCATATATTTT CASSGDSSSGNTIYF
TRBJ1-3 once TRBV6-6 NA TGTGCCAGCAGTTACTCGTCGGGCGCTGGAAACACCATATATTTT CASSYSSGAGNTIYF
TRBJ1-4 NA TRBV5-6 NA TGTGCCAGCAGCCTGAGACAGGCTCGGGGTGAAAAACTGTTTTTT CASSLRQARGEKLFF
TRBJ1-5 NA TRBV10-3 TRBD1 TGTGCCATCAGTGACACGACAGGGACTGTCAATCAGCCCCAGCATTTT CAISDTTGTVNQPQHF
TRBJ1-3 NA TRBV18 NA TGTGCCAGCTCACCACTTCCGGGAAACACCATATATTTT CASSPLPGNTIYF
TRBJ1-1 NA TRBV14 NA TGTGCCAGCAGCCAACTAGCTACTGAAGCTTTCTTT CASSQLATEAFF
TRBJ2-1 NA TRBV5-1 TRBD2 TGCGCCAGCAGCTTGGCCCCCGGGACTACCCGCAATGAGCAGTTCTTC CASSLAPGTTRNEQFF
TRBJ1-1 once TRBV30 NA TGTGCCTGGAGTCCCCAGGGGACGCCTTTCTTT CAWSPQGTPFF
TRBJ1-1 NA TRBV6-5 NA TGTGCCAGCAGTCGAGACAGCGGGAACACTGAAGCTTTCTTT CASSRDSGNTEAFF
TRBJ2-2 few TRBV3-1/TRBV3-2 NA TGTGCCAGCAGCCGTCTGAACACCGGGGAGCTGTTTTTT CASSRLNTGELFF
TRBJ1-2 NA TRBV19 TRBD1 TGTGCCAGTAGGACCGGGACAGGGTTGTATGGCTACACCTTC CASRTGTGLYGYTF
TRBJ2-1 NA TRBV9 TRBD2 TGTGCCAGCAGCGTAGAGAGCGGGAGTAGCTCCTACAATGAGCAGTTCTTC CASSVESGSSSYNEQFF
TRBJ1-6 NA TRBV10-2 NA TGCGCCAGCAGCCAAGTGGGGGGGGTTGAATCACCCCTCCACTTT CASSQVGGVESPLHF
TRBJ1-5 NA TRBV7-2 TRBD1 TGTGCCAGCAGCGGCGACAGGGTGGGTCAGCCCCAGCATTTT CASSGDRVGQPQHF